Following are 8 T cell receptor beta chains from one sample sequenced in a study of Ad26.COV2.S vaccination and SARS-CoV-2 variants. As to treatment: about 20 received Ad26.COV2.S at low or high dose, single or two shots; five or six received placebo; per-sample allocation not given. Sampling was performed 63 days after the first vaccine or placebo injection. Profiled with immunoSEQ multiplex PCR; TCRdb holds only in-frame clones, not every one. This table holds hundreds of thousands of clones, around 87% found once. Sequences were derived from peripheral blood, sampled in a trial of Ad26.COV2.S vaccine versus placebo. Source of these receptors: a person aged 18-60 years who received the Ad26.COV2.S COVID-19 vaccine or a placebo.

About this clone: The sample carries other DNA sequences with the same CDR3. The rearrangement joins TRBV19 to TRBJ1-1; D is unresolved. Per germline, CDR1 LNHDA and CDR2 SQIVND (reference sequence). The ends were cut back, 1 base at V and 0 bases at J, with 6 bases in the middle. This CDR3 is 14 amino acids long. The CDR3 loop reads CASSIGGLNTEAFF. CDR3 coding DNA: TGTGCCAGTAGTATAGGAGGGCTGAACACTGAAGCTTTCTTT. The full variable domain, completed using reference TRBV19 and TRBJ1-1, is DGGITQSPKYLFRKEGQNVTLSCEQNLNHDAMYWYRQDPGQGLRLIYYSQIVNDFQKGDIAEGYSVSREKKESFPLTVTSAQKNPTAFYLCASSIGGLNTEAFFGQGTRLTVV.

The DNA for the CDR3 is TGTGCCAGCAGCCACGATCTATTACAAGGAGGTGAAAAACTGTTTTTT. Translating gives CASSHDLLQGGEKLFF. The rearrangement joins TRBV5-4 to TRBJ1-4, with D unresolved. From germline, CDR1 is SGHNT and CDR2 YYREEE (reference sequence). Between the trimmed V and J ends, which lost 4 bases and 7 bases, there was a span of 20 bases. The CDR3 length is 16 residues.

V and J are TRBV9 and TRBJ1-5; tentatively, D is TRBD1 (5 bases). The CDR3 runs 15 residues. Germline V lookup: CDR1 SGDLS, CDR2 YYNGEE. V lost 4 bases, J lost 0 bases, and 11 bases lay in between. DNA of the CDR3: TGTGCCAGCAGCCCGACGGGGGTTAGCAATCAGCCCCAGCATTTT. Its protein product is CASSPTGVSNQPQHF.

The V gene is TRBV19, the J gene TRBJ1-1, with 9 nucleotides matching TRBD1. The V and J ends lost 7 bases and 8 bases, in that order; junction bases with no gene match: 5. Germline values: CDR1 LNHDA, CDR2 SQIVND (reference sequence). The CDR3 loop spans 12 amino acids. Written as DNA, the CDR3 is TGTGCCAGTATGGGACAGGGCCCCGAAGCTTTCTTT. Translating gives CASMGQGPEAFF.

The chain combines TRBV12-5 with TRBJ2-5; 7 bases line up with TRBD1. Germline V gene data show CDR1 as LGHNT and CDR2 as FRNRAP. This CDR3 comprises 15 residues. V shed 6 bases, J shed 7 bases, and the junction held 14 bases outside the gene matches. As DNA, the CDR3 is TGTGCTAGTGGCCCATCCACGGGGACAGCTACGACCCAGTACTTC. This gives the protein CASGPSTGTATTQYF.

CDR3 in amino acids: CASSLEQGPTYEQYF. Written as DNA, the CDR3 is TGTGCCAGCAGCTTAGAACAGGGCCCTACCTACGAGCAGTACTTC. The chain uses TRBV7-8 and TRBJ2-7, with D perhaps matching TRBD1 (6 bases). Germline V lookup: CDR1 SGHVS, CDR2 FQNEAQ. Trimming took 1 base from V and 2 from J, leaving 12 bases between them. The CDR3 runs to 15 residues.

The V and J genes are TRBV18 and TRBJ1-2, with 8 positions matching TRBD1. Germline CDR1 reads KGHSH; CDR2 reads LQKENI. V was clipped by 8 bases and J by 2 bases; unmatched bases: 13. CDR3 length equals 16 residues. Written as DNA, the CDR3 is TGTGCCAGCACATCCCGGACAGGGCGGGGGAACTATGGCTACACCTTC. This encodes CASTSRTGRGNYGYTF.

DNA of the CDR3: TGTGCCAGCTCACCACCGGTGAGGCGGAACACTGAAGCTTTCTTT. It codes for CASSPPVRRNTEAFF. The chain couples TRBV18 to TRBJ1-1; D is undetermined. From germline, CDR1 is KGHSH and CDR2 LQKENI. This CDR3 comprises 15 residues. V lost 0 bases and J lost 1, with 9 bases in between.